The 6 T cell receptor beta chains below all came from one sample that was sequenced in a study of T-cell memory formation after mild COVID-19. TCRdb processed the 5' RACE reads anew with MiXCR; each CDR3 protein has one entry. The sample holds hundreds of thousands of distinct CDR3 sequences; roughly 17% are singletons and the top ten take roughly 8%. Sequenced: PBMCs or a T cell subset sorted from them (not recorded which). The receptors here all came from an adult woman who had mild COVID-19 (a few samples of this study predate the infection). Cell type and time point are not known.

The chain employs TRBV5-4 and TRBJ2-1; 9 bases align to TRBD2. This CDR3 comprises 17 residues. Germline V lookup: CDR1 SGHNT, CDR2 YYREEE (reference sequence). V dropped 0 bases and J dropped 7; count of bases not matched to a gene: 11. The CDR3 sequence is CASSLGGGGLVRNEQFF. The DNA for the CDR3 is TGTGCCAGCAGCTTGGGCGGGGGGGGACTGGTGAGGAATGAGCAGTTCTTC.

The rearrangement links TRBV10-3 to TRBJ2-7, with 10 bases fitting TRBD1. V shed 6 bases, J shed 5 bases, and the junction held 13 bases outside the gene matches. CDR1 ENHRY and CDR2 SYGVKD come from the germline V gene. The CDR3 totals 16 residues. CDR3 region: CAIRGDRGAVENEQYF. Written as DNA, the CDR3 is TGTGCCATCAGAGGGGACAGGGGAGCCGTCGAAAACGAGCAGTACTTC.

This clonotype was recorded a few times. The chain links TRBV19 to TRBJ2-2; D is possibly TRBD2 (6 bases). V was pared by 0 bases and J by 0 bases, with 11 bases between. CDR1 is LNHDA and CDR2 is SQIVND in the germline V gene (reference sequence). This CDR3 region has 17 residues. DNA for the CDR3: TGTGCCAGTAGTATAGATCTTAGCGGCGCGAACACCGGGGAGCTGTTTTTT. The encoded protein is CASSIDLSGANTGELFF.

This clonotype was seen a handful of times. V and J are TRBV9 and TRBJ2-5, with 9 bases matching TRBD2. CDR1 and CDR2 (germline): SGDLS, YYNGEE. This CDR3 comprises 15 residues. Trimming took 4 bases from V and 5 from J; bases not matched to a gene: 9. The CDR3 region is CASSPIAGEFETQYF. The CDR3 DNA follows: TGTGCCAGCAGCCCGATAGCGGGAGAATTCGAGACCCAGTACTTC. Together with reference TRBV9 and TRBJ2-5, the CDR3 gives the full variable domain: DSGVTQTPKHLITATGQRVTLRCSPRSGDLSVYWYQQSLDQGLQFLIQYYNGEERAKGNILERFSAQQFPDLHSELNLSSLELGDSALYFCASSPIAGEFETQYFGPGTRLLVL.

This clonotype has more than one count but fewer than ten. V gene TRBV5-5 combines with J gene TRBJ2-5; TRBD2 aligns across 12 bases. V lost 4 bases, J lost 3 bases, and 7 bases stayed unmatched. In germline, CDR1 is SGHKS, CDR2 YYEKEE (reference sequence). There are 16 residues in the CDR3. Here the CDR3 reads CASSPGLAGRKETQYF. CDR3 bases: TGTGCCAGCAGCCCGGGACTAGCGGGCCGCAAAGAGACCCAGTACTTC.

The genes are TRBV20-1 and TRBJ1-3; the match to TRBD1 covers 9 bases. Germline CDR1 is DFQATT and CDR2 is SNEGSKA (reference sequence). The CDR3 loop spans 14 amino acids. Trimming took 6 bases from V and 1 from J; bases not matched to a gene: 4. Here the CDR3 reads CSAWDRASGNTIYF. CDR3 DNA sequence: TGCAGTGCATGGGACAGGGCTTCTGGAAACACCATATATTTT.